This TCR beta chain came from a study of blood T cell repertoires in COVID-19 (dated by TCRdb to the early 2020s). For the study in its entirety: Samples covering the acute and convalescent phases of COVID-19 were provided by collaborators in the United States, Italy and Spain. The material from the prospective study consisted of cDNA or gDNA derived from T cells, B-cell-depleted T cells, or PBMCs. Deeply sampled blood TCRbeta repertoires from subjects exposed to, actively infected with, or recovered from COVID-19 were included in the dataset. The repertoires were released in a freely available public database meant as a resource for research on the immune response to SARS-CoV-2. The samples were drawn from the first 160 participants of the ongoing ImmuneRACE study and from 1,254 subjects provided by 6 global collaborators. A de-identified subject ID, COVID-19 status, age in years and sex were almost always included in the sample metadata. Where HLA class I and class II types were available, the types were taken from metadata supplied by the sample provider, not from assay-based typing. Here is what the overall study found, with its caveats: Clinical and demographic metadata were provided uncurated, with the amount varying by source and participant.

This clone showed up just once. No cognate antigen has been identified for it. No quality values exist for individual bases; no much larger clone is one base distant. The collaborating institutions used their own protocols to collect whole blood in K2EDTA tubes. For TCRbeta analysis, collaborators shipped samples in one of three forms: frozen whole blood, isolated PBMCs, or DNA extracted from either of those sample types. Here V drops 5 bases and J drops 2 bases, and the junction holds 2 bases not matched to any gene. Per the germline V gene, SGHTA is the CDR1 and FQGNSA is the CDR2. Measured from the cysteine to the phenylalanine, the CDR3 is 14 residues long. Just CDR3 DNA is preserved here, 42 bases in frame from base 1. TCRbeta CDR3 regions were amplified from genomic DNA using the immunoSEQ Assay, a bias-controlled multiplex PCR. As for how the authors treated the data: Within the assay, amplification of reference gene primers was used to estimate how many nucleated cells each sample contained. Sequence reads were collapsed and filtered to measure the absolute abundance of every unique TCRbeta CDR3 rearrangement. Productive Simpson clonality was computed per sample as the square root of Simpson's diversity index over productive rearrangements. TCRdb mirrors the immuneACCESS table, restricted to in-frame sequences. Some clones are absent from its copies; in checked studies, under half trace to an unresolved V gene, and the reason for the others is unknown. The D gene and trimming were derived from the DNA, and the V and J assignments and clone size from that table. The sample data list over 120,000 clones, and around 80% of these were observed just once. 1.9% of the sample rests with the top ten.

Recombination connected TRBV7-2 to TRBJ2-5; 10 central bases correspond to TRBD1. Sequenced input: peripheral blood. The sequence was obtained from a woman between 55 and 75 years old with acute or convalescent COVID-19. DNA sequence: TGTGCCAGCAGCCTGGACAGGGGGCAAGAGACCCAGTACTTC. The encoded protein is CASSLDRGQETQYF.